This record looks at one TCR beta chain sequence and its context. Its antigen is undetermined. One end of the junction is discordant with germline, which a read error may explain. General study findings and limits: Tumor-infiltrating Treg TCR alpha and beta sequences overlapped most with tumor naive CD4+ T cells, then blood naive.

Constant-region reverse primers amplified full-length variable regions, followed by semi-nested Nested Universal Primer A PCR. TCRdb processed the 5' RACE reads anew with MiXCR; each CDR3 protein has one entry. Counted here are some 10,000 distinct CDR3 sequences, roughly 60% occurring once; the ten biggest clones make up 6% to 7%. Memory CD4+ T cells were sorted as CD4+CD45RO+CD25- cells. Germline assignment: CDR1 LGHNA and CDR2 YNFKEQ. The CDR3 consists of 16 residues. Sequencing was carried out using tumor-infiltrating memory CD4+ T cells sorted from the breast tumor. Specified subset: memory CD4+ T cells, CD4+CD45RO+CD25-. The chain employs TRBV4-2 and TRBJ2-1; 9 nucleotides match TRBD2. This TCR was sampled from a female donor with breast cancer. The chain's CDR3 is CASSQVVSGRRYEQFF. CDR3 coding DNA: TGCGCCAGCAGCCAAGTTGTTAGCGGGAGAAGGTATGAGCAGTTCTTC.